The 19 T cell receptor beta chains given below trace back to one sample, sequenced in a study of cytomegalovirus exposure and HLA in healthy donors. The PCR contained 60 Vbeta and 13 Jbeta primers. Produced via immunoSEQ multiplex PCR; TCRdb's table is partial and in-frame only. The sample holds fewer than 250,000 clones, over 75% seen once. Sequenced material: PBMCs. The receptors stem from a woman aged 50 to 65 in good health and CMV-seropositive.

This clone was seen a few times. V usage is TRBV4-2 and J usage is TRBJ2-7; TRBD2 matches 12 bases. Trimming removed 0 bases from V and 5 bases from J; junction bases left unmatched: 11. Per germline, CDR1 LGHNA and CDR2 YNFKEQ. This CDR3 is 18 amino acids long. The CDR3 DNA reads as TGTGCCAGCAGCCAAGACCGGGCTAGCGGGGGGGGGTACGACGAGCAGTACTTC. This sequence encodes CASSQDRASGGGYDEQYF.

This chain uses TRBV14 with TRBJ2-5; unclear D gene. Trimming shortened V by 4 bases and J by 1 base, and 7 bases separated the two germline ends. CDR3 size: 13 residues. Germline CDR1 and CDR2: SGHDN and FVKESK. This CDR3 reads CASSLFLQETQYF. DNA for the CDR3: TGTGCCAGCAGCCTATTCCTCCAAGAGACCCAGTACTTC.

This chain connects TRBV7-8 to TRBJ1-2; 7 bases are a match to TRBD1. Germline CDR1 SGHVS, CDR2 FQNEAQ. J was trimmed by 2 bases and V by 3 bases; bases with no gene match: 6. The CDR3 sequence is 15 residues long. CDR3 residues: CASSLAGTENYGYTF. Here the CDR3 DNA reads TGTGCCAGCAGCTTGGCCGGGACAGAGAACTATGGCTACACCTTC.

The chain joins TRBV4-2 to TRBJ2-3; 9 bases line up with TRBD2. The CDR3 is 15 residues long. Losses at the gene ends were 0 bases for V and 4 bases for J; bases not matched to a gene: 2. CDR1 and CDR2 (germline): LGHNA, YNFKEQ. In DNA form, the CDR3 reads TGTGCCAGCAGCCAAGAGCGGGGGGGCGCAGATACGCAGTATTTT. Its translation: CASSQERGGADTQYF.

V is TRBV18 and J is TRBJ2-6; possible D gene TRBD2, 5 bases. Trimming removed 0 bases at V and 1 base at J, with 10 bases between. This CDR3 comprises 17 residues. Looked up from germline, CDR1 is KGHSH and CDR2 is LQKENI. The CDR3 DNA is TGTGCCAGCTCACCACCTCCTCGGGGTTCTGGGGCCAACGTCCTGACTTTC. Translated, it gives CASSPPPRGSGANVLTF.

The chain links TRBV25-1 to TRBJ1-2, with D tentatively TRBD1 (5 bases). The CDR3 length is 15 residues. Germline V gene data show CDR1 as MGHDK and CDR2 as SYGVNS. The V gene lost 1 base and the J gene lost 3 bases, with 12 bases spanning the gap. CDR3 nucleotides: TGTGCCAGCAGTGAATTAACTTCGACAGACTATGGCTACACCTTC. It is translated as CASSELTSTDYGYTF.

The V and J genes are TRBV20-1 and TRBJ2-5; possible D gene TRBD2, 5 bases. This CDR3 is built from 11 residues. Germline V CDR1 and CDR2: DFQATT, SNEGSKA (reference sequence). V was trimmed by 7 bases and J by 0 bases, leaving 6 bases between them. CDR3 amino acids: CSGENQETQYF. The CDR3 bases are TGCAGTGGGGAGAACCAAGAGACCCAGTACTTC.

This clone was seen a single time. This chain uses TRBV30 with TRBJ2-7; TRBD1 aligns across 10 bases. V shed 5 bases and J 4 bases; nucleotides not matched to a gene: 5. This CDR3 is built from 13 residues. Germline lookup yields CDR1 GTSNPN and CDR2 SVGIG (reference sequence). CDR3 nucleotide sequence: TGTGCCTGGGGACCGGGACAGGGGTACGAGCAGTACTTC. Its protein is CAWGPGQGYEQYF.

This clone was observed a few times. The chain uses TRBV4-1 and TRBJ2-7; TRBD2 is a possible D gene (5 bases). V gave up 4 bases and J gave up 3 bases, with 25 bases separating them. CDR1 MGHRA and CDR2 YSYEKL come from the germline V gene. The CDR3 spans 18 residues. CDR3 in amino acids: CASSPTLPPGYWSYEQYF. CDR3 sequence (DNA): TGCGCCAGCAGCCCCACCCTTCCACCGGGGTATTGGAGCTACGAGCAGTACTTC.

This clone was detected a few times. The chain couples TRBV18 to TRBJ2-1, with 7 bases identical to TRBD1. The V segment lost 3 bases and the J segment 5 bases; nucleotides outside the gene matches: 1. There are 13 residues in the CDR3. Germline V CDR1 and CDR2: KGHSH, LQKENI. The CDR3 sequence is CASSPGQDNEQFF. The CDR3 coding sequence is TGTGCCAGCTCACCCGGACAGGACAATGAGCAGTTCTTC.

The rearrangement uses TRBV27 and TRBJ2-7; 9 bases align to TRBD1. Trimming removed 8 bases from V and 1 base from J; junction bases left unmatched: 9. The germline gives CDR1 MNHEY, CDR2 SMNVEV (reference sequence). The CDR3 runs 15 residues. As DNA, the CDR3 is TGTGCCAGCTCGACTACCGGGACAGGGTCCTACGAGCAGTACTTC. Translation gives CASSTTGTGSYEQYF.

This clone is a singleton in its sample. The chain combines TRBV7-8 with TRBJ1-1; D may be TRBD1 (5 bases). V lost 2 bases and J 1 base, leaving 11 bases between the germline ends. The CDR3 is 15 residues long. Looked up from germline, CDR1 is SGHVS and CDR2 is FQNEAQ. The CDR3 region has the DNA TGTGCCAGCAGCTTAACCGGGACTTGGAACACTGAAGCTTTCTTT. Encoded protein: CASSLTGTWNTEAFF.

J is TRBJ1-2 and V is TRBV30; D is possibly TRBD1 (6 bases). This CDR3 is 13 amino acids long. Germline-derived CDR1 and CDR2 are GTSNPN and SVGIG (reference sequence). V was cut by 2 bases and J by 2 bases, with 9 bases left in between. The CDR3: CAWSSQGNYGYTF. CDR3 nucleotides: TGTGCCTGGAGTTCGCAGGGGAACTATGGCTACACCTTC.

This sequence joins TRBV18 and TRBJ1-5; tentatively, D is TRBD1 (6 bases). Germline CDR1 is KGHSH and CDR2 is LQKENI. This CDR3 is built from 15 residues. Between the trimmed V and J ends, which lost 2 bases and 5 bases, there was a span of 13 bases. The CDR3 loop reads CASSPDSDSYQPQHF. The CDR3 region has the DNA TGTGCCAGCTCACCAGACTCGGACAGCTATCAGCCCCAGCATTTT.

V gene TRBV29-1 combines with J gene TRBJ1-2, with D possibly matching TRBD1 (6 bases). V shed 3 bases and J shed 1 base, with 12 bases lying between them. The CDR3 has 14 amino acids. The V gene's germline CDR1 is SQVTM and CDR2 ANQGSEA. CDR3 DNA: TGCAGCGTTGACTTGGGGGGGCGTAACTATGGCTACACCTTC. Translating gives CSVDLGGRNYGYTF.

The chain employs TRBV7-9 and TRBJ1-6, with D possibly TRBD1 on 6 matching bases. The CDR3 is 15 residues long. From germline, CDR1 is SEHNR and CDR2 FQNEAQ (reference sequence). The V and J ends lost 3 bases and 7 bases respectively, with 13 bases between them. CDR3 coding DNA: TGTGCCAGCAGCTTGGATACAGGGTTCAATTCACCCCTCCACTTT. This codes for CASSLDTGFNSPLHF.

The V and J genes are TRBV6-4 and TRBJ2-6; D uncertain. CDR3 size: 15 residues. Germline loops: CDR1 MRHNA, CDR2 SNTAGT. V lost 5 bases and J lost 1, with 9 bases in between. CDR3 residues: CASSPRGSGANVLTF. CDR3 nucleotides: TGTGCCAGCAGTCCAAGAGGATCTGGGGCCAACGTCCTGACTTTC.

This chain connects TRBV5-1 to TRBJ1-2; D remains ambiguous. Trimming left V 0 bases short and J 8 bases short, with 14 bases between. Germline V gene sequence: CDR1 SGHRS, CDR2 YFSETQ. CDR3 length equals 14 residues. The CDR3 is CASSLAGTPSGYTF. The CDR3 nucleotides are TGCGCCAGCAGCTTGGCAGGTACCCCATCGGGCTACACCTTC. Full variable domain (outside the CDR3, taken from reference TRBV5-1 and TRBJ1-2): KAGVTQTPRYLIKTRGQQVTLSCSPISGHRSVSWYQQTPGQGLQFLFEYFSETQRNKGNFPGRFSGRQFSNSRSEMNVSTLELGDSALYLCASSLAGTPSGYTFGSGTRLTVV.

V usage is TRBV6-5 and J usage is TRBJ1-6; possibly TRBD1 for D (5 bases). From germline, CDR1 is MNHEY and CDR2 SVGAGI. CDR3 length equals 16 residues. The V end lost 4 bases, the J end lost 9 bases, and 19 bases lay between the germline ends. The CDR3 protein is CASSLGVGRVFSPLHF. The CDR3 DNA sequence: TGTGCCAGCAGTTTAGGTGTCGGCAGGGTATTTTCACCCCTCCACTTT.